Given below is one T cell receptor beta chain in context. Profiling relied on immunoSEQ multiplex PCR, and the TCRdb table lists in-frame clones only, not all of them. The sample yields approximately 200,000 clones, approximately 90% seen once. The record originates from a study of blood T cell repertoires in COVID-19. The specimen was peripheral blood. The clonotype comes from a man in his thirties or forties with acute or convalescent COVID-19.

CDR3 coding DNA: TGTGCCTGGAAGGGGCAGGACCGCTACGAGCAGTACTTC. Translation gives CAWKGQDRYEQYF. The rearrangement joins TRBV30 to TRBJ2-7, with TRBD1 as a possible D gene (5 bases). V was trimmed by 4 bases and J by 3 bases, leaving 13 bases between them. Per the germline V gene, CDR1 is GTSNPN and CDR2 is SVGIG (reference sequence). The CDR3 contains 13 residues.